This TCR beta chain stems from a study of T cell changes during pregnancy in multiple sclerosis. Assay: immunoSEQ multiplex PCR; the TCRdb copy retains only in-frame clones and omits some. Of about 100,000 clones in the sample, 85% to 95% were seen once. Between the trimmed V and J ends, which lost 4 bases and 10 bases, there was a span of 18 bases. The germline V gene has CDR1 SGHNT and CDR2 YYREEE (reference sequence). CDR3 length: 14 amino acids. This TCR was sampled from a female donor with multiple sclerosis, enrolled in a pregnancy study. This sample comprised peripheral blood, obtained in the first trimester of pregnancy. The rearrangement uses TRBV5-4 and TRBJ2-1; tentatively, D is TRBD2 (6 bases). This CDR3 reads CASSQSGTPVEQFF. In nucleotides, the CDR3 is TGTGCCAGCAGCCAGTCCGGGACTCCGGTGGAGCAGTTCTTC.